This T cell receptor (beta chain) was identified during a study of vaccination and CD4 T cells after COVID-19. Described treatment: roughly 11-day PBMC culture with coronavirus spike peptide pools or control peptides (ViraFEST assay). The Oncomine TCR Beta short-read assay was applied to DNA of cultured CD4+ T cells. Researchers extracted genomic DNA from CD4+ T cells that had been cultured. TCRdb analysed the PCR reads with MiXCR anew, one entry per CDR3 protein. The sample holds around 15,000 distinct CDR3 sequences, 72% seen once. With regard to this clonotype: Its antigen is unidentified.

Per germline, CDR1 SGHTA and CDR2 FQGNSA. Unmatched junction bases numbered 3, after V lost 3 bases and J lost 4 bases. CDR3 length: 15 amino acids. Sequences were obtained from CD4+ T cells from blood, cultured in vitro. The chain carries TRBV7-2 and TRBJ2-5, with 12 nucleotides matching TRBD1. The clonotype originates from a human donor who had recovered from COVID-19. CDR3 loop: CASSFGDRGLETQYF. CDR3 DNA: TGTGCCAGCAGCTTCGGGGACAGGGGGCTAGAGACCCAGTACTTC.